Shown below are 23 T cell receptor beta chains from a single sample sequenced in a study of blood T cell repertoires in COVID-19. Sequenced by immunoSEQ multiplex PCR; TCRdb stores in-frame clones only, minus some. The table shows about 170,000 clones, with around 82% occurring only once. Sequenced input: PBMCs or T cells enriched from blood (not recorded which). Every receptor here comes from a woman aged 50 to 60 in a cohort exposed to, infected with or recovered from COVID-19 (not recorded which).

This clone has a handful of counts. The V gene is TRBV18, the J gene TRBJ1-3; 9 bases map to TRBD1. This CDR3 spans 17 amino acids. The germline V gene encodes CDR1 KGHSH and CDR2 LQKENI. V shed 3 bases, J shed 2 bases, and the junction held 8 bases outside the gene matches. The chain's CDR3 is CASSPFKQGAPGNTIYF. The CDR3 nucleotides are TGTGCCAGCTCACCGTTCAAACAGGGGGCGCCTGGAAACACCATATATTTT.

The chain links TRBV5-1 to TRBJ2-1; 7 nucleotides agree with TRBD2. Losses at the gene ends were 0 bases for V and 6 bases for J; bases not matched to a gene: 21. CDR3 length equals 20 residues. CDR1 and CDR2 (germline): SGHRS, YFSETQ. The CDR3 DNA reads TGCGCCAGCAGCTTGGGATACGGTCTGGCGTGGCGGGAGTTGTTCAATGAGCAGTTCTTC. Amino acids: CASSLGYGLAWRELFNEQFF.

CDR3 nucleotide sequence: TGTGCCAGTAGTATAGGGGACAGGGAAAGTGAGCAGTTCTTC. Its protein is CASSIGDRESEQFF. V is TRBV19 and J is TRBJ2-1; 9 bases fit TRBD1. Per the germline V gene, CDR1 is LNHDA and CDR2 is SQIVND (reference sequence). V gave up 1 base and J gave up 9 bases; unmatched junction bases: 4. This CDR3 comprises 14 residues.

This chain connects TRBV5-1 to TRBJ2-5; 10 bases are a match to TRBD1. This CDR3 contains 17 residues. CDR1 and CDR2 from the germline V gene are SGHRS and YFSETQ. V was clipped by 4 bases and J by 2 bases; unmatched bases: 11. CDR3 DNA sequence: TGCGCCAGCAGCCCGGGACAGGGGTCGGTAGGGCAAGAGACCCAGTACTTC. Translating gives CASSPGQGSVGQETQYF.

This chain uses TRBV10-3 with TRBJ1-5, with 9 bases that match TRBD1. V trimming: 0 bases; J trimming: 3 bases; junction bases outside the gene matches: 3. The V gene's germline CDR1 is ENHRY and CDR2 SYGVKD. The CDR3 spans 16 residues. The CDR3 is CAISESGQGDNQPQHF. In nucleotides, the CDR3 is TGTGCCATCAGTGAGTCGGGACAGGGTGACAATCAGCCCCAGCATTTT.

The chain links TRBV3-1 (or the pseudogene TRBV3-2) to TRBJ1-1; D gene ambiguous. The CDR3 contains 15 residues. CDR1 is LGHDT, CDR2 YNNKEL, per germline (reference sequence). Trimming removed 1 base from V and 0 bases from J, with 9 bases in between. In DNA form, the CDR3 reads TGTGCCAGCAGCCAAGGGGCCGGCATGAACACTGAAGCTTTCTTT. This sequence encodes CASSQGAGMNTEAFF.

The rearrangement joins TRBV27 to TRBJ2-7; TRBD2 aligns across 10 bases. The CDR3 totals 16 residues. Germline values: CDR1 MNHEY, CDR2 SMNVEV (reference sequence). J was trimmed by 6 bases and V by 4 bases; bases with no gene match: 12. The CDR3 DNA follows: TGTGCCAGCAGTTCCTGGACTAGCGGAGAGGGCGCCGAGCAGTACTTC. It is translated as CASSSWTSGEGAEQYF.

The chain uses TRBV3-1 (or the pseudogene TRBV3-2) and TRBJ2-7; TRBD1 might be the D (5 bases). This CDR3 region has 15 residues. With 1 base removed from V and 0 bases from J, the gap between germline ends came to 10 bases. CDR1 is LGHDT, CDR2 YNNKEL, per germline (reference sequence). The CDR3 DNA sequence: TGTGCCAGCAGCCAAGTTTCAGGGTACTCCTACGAGCAGTACTTC. It codes for CASSQVSGYSYEQYF.

This clone was found once. V is TRBV18 and J is TRBJ1-5, with a possible D match to TRBD1 (6 bases). With 6 bases removed from V and 5 bases from J, the gap between germline ends came to 20 bases. The CDR3 runs to 16 residues. Germline loops: CDR1 KGHSH, CDR2 LQKENI. CDR3 region: CASSPTVTGGDQPQHF. The CDR3 coding sequence is TGTGCCAGCTCCCCAACCGTAACGGGGGGCGATCAGCCCCAGCATTTT.

This chain joins TRBV13 and TRBJ2-1, with 9 positions matching TRBD1. The V gene end was trimmed by 2 bases and the J gene end by 10 bases; junction bases not matched to a gene: 9. CDR3 size: 15 residues. Looked up from germline, CDR1 is PRHDT and CDR2 is FYEKMQ (reference sequence). CDR3 residues: CASSLRQGGGEEQFF. DNA for the CDR3: TGTGCCAGCAGCTTAAGACAGGGGGGTGGTGAAGAGCAGTTCTTC. Full variable domain (outside the CDR3, taken from reference TRBV13 and TRBJ2-1): AAGVIQSPRHLIKEKRETATLKCYPIPRHDTVYWYQQGPGQDPQFLISFYEKMQSDKGSIPDRFSAQQFSDYHSELNMSSLELGDSALYFCASSLRQGGGEEQFFGPGTRLTVL.

The chain joins TRBV7-2 to TRBJ2-7, with D possibly TRBD1 on 6 matching bases. Trimming pared 2 bases from V and 2 bases from J, leaving 16 bases between. The CDR3 covers 16 residues. Per germline, CDR1 SGHTA and CDR2 FQGNSA. The CDR3 spells CASSLWPGTRPYEQYF. Here the CDR3 DNA reads TGTGCCAGCAGCTTATGGCCCGGGACACGTCCCTACGAGCAGTACTTC. Based on the CDR3 plus reference TRBV7-2 and TRBJ2-7, the full variable domain is GAGVSQSPSNKVTEKGKDVELRCDPISGHTALYWYRQSLGQGLEFLIYFQGNSAPDKSGLPSDRFSAERTGGSVSTLTIQRTQQEDSAVYLCASSLWPGTRPYEQYFGPGTRLTVT.

The chain combines TRBV13 with TRBJ2-1; possible D gene TRBD1, 5 bases. Deletions cut 2 bases from V and 7 bases from J, with 12 bases between. This CDR3 spans 14 amino acids. Germline-derived CDR1 and CDR2 are PRHDT and FYEKMQ (reference sequence). The CDR3 bases are TGTGCCAGCAGCTTAAGGCTAGGGGTGAATGAGCAGTTCTTC. The encoded protein is CASSLRLGVNEQFF. Using reference TRBV13 and TRBJ2-1 for the parts outside the CDR3, the full variable domain is AAGVIQSPRHLIKEKRETATLKCYPIPRHDTVYWYQQGPGQDPQFLISFYEKMQSDKGSIPDRFSAQQFSDYHSELNMSSLELGDSALYFCASSLRLGVNEQFFGPGTRLTVL.

The chain uses TRBV2 and TRBJ1-5; 7 bases line up with TRBD1. V dropped 5 bases and J dropped 4; count of bases not matched to a gene: 8. From germline, CDR1 is SNHLY and CDR2 FYNNEI. CDR3 length equals 15 residues. The CDR3 protein is CASSPTGLGNQPQHF. Written as DNA, the CDR3 is TGTGCCAGCAGTCCGACAGGGTTGGGGAATCAGCCCCAGCATTTT.

This chain connects TRBV19 to TRBJ1-1; tentatively, D is TRBD1 (5 bases). The CDR3 consists of 14 residues. Trimming shortened V by 6 bases and J by 2 bases, and 13 bases separated the two germline ends. Germline lookup yields CDR1 LNHDA and CDR2 SQIVND (reference sequence). The CDR3 is CASSLGGDNTEAFF. The DNA of the CDR3 is TGTGCCAGTAGCTTGGGAGGGGATAACACTGAAGCTTTCTTT.

The rearrangement links TRBV5-1 to TRBJ2-1; D is possibly TRBD2 (5 bases). CDR3 length: 15 amino acids. Germline V gene data show CDR1 as SGHRS and CDR2 as YFSETQ. Trimming left V 0 bases short and J 8 bases short, with 15 bases between. The CDR3 region is CASSLAGNDNHEQFF. For the CDR3, the DNA is TGCGCCAGCAGCTTGGCCGGGAACGACAACCATGAGCAGTTCTTC.

The V gene is TRBV11-2, the J gene TRBJ2-7; 9 positions agree with TRBD1. V lost 3 bases, J lost 2 bases, and 2 bases stayed unmatched. The CDR3 covers 14 residues. The germline V gene encodes CDR1 SGHAT and CDR2 FQNNGV. The CDR3 sequence is CASSFDRGTYEQYF. CDR3 nucleotides: TGTGCCAGCAGCTTTGACAGGGGGACCTACGAGCAGTACTTC.

The CDR3 is CASSRDRGQETQYF. The CDR3 DNA sequence: TGTGCCAGCAGCCGGGACAGGGGGCAAGAGACCCAGTACTTC. The chain couples TRBV3-1 (or the pseudogene TRBV3-2) to TRBJ2-5; TRBD1 matches at 11 bases. Germline trimming cut 4 bases from V and 2 bases from J; bases unmatched to any gene: 0. This CDR3 region has 14 residues. From germline, CDR1 is LGHDT and CDR2 YNNKEL (reference sequence).

Comments on this clone: Its ends do not fully match the called genes, so a read error is possible. The chain links TRBV7-7 to TRBJ2-2, with 9 nucleotides matching TRBD1. Germline-derived CDR1 and CDR2 are SSHAT and FNYEAQ (reference sequence). The CDR3 spans 17 residues. The CDR3: CASSPRPGQGSAGELFF. CDR3 sequence (DNA): TGTGCTAGCAGCCCAAGACCGGGACAGGGTTCAGCCGGGGAGCTGTTTTTT.

CDR3 bases: TGTGCCAGCTCACCAGACAGTATTTTTAGTTCACCCCTCCACTTT. This translates into CASSPDSIFSSPLHF. This sequence joins TRBV18 and TRBJ1-6; perhaps TRBD1 as D (5 bases). Germline-derived CDR1 and CDR2 are KGHSH and LQKENI. There are 15 residues in the CDR3. V lost 2 bases to trimming and J lost 9 bases, with 14 bases between them. Complete variable domain (other parts from reference TRBV18 and TRBJ1-6): NAGVMQNPRHLVRRRGQEARLRCSPMKGHSHVYWYRQLPEEGLKFMVYLQKENIIDESGMPKERFSAEFPKEGPSILRIQQVVRGDSAAYFCASSPDSIFSSPLHFGNGTRLTVT.

The chain couples TRBV11-2 to TRBJ2-4; 14 bases match TRBD2. Germline CDR1 reads SGHAT; CDR2 reads FQNNGV. V lost 5 bases and J lost 6; bases outside the gene matches: 3. The CDR3 covers 15 residues. The CDR3 reads CASSPGTSGRNIQYF. The CDR3 bases are TGTGCCAGCAGCCCAGGGACTAGCGGGAGAAACATTCAGTACTTC. The entire variable domain, with the rest obtained from reference TRBV11-2 and TRBJ2-4, is as follows: EAGVAQSPRYKIIEKRQSVAFWCNPISGHATLYWYQQILGQGPKLLIQFQNNGVVDDSQLPKDRFSAERLKGVDSTLKIQPAKLEDSAVYLCASSPGTSGRNIQYFGAGTRLSVL.

This clone turned up a few times. The rearrangement links TRBV2 to TRBJ1-6; D possibly corresponds to TRBD1 (5 bases). With 0 bases removed from V and 10 bases from J, the gap between germline ends came to 10 bases. There are 14 residues in the CDR3. The germline gives CDR1 SNHLY, CDR2 FYNNEI. CDR3 DNA sequence: TGTGCCAGCAGTGAAGCGGGCGACAGATCACCCCTCCACTTT. Protein: CASSEAGDRSPLHF.

The chain combines TRBV5-6 with TRBJ1-2; 8 nucleotides align to TRBD1. The CDR3 extends over 14 amino acids. Germline V CDR1 and CDR2: SGHDT, YYEEEE. Losses at the gene ends were 5 bases for V and 6 bases for J; bases not matched to a gene: 9. The CDR3 DNA is TGTGCCAGCAGTCAAGGGGGCAGGGGGCATGGCTACACCTTC. Encoded protein: CASSQGGRGHGYTF.

This chain connects TRBV3-1 (or the pseudogene TRBV3-2) to TRBJ2-5, with D perhaps TRBD2 (5 bases). Germline CDR1 and CDR2: LGHDT and YNNKEL (reference sequence). The CDR3 is made up of 13 amino acids. V dropped 1 base and J dropped 4 bases, with 7 bases sitting between them. CDR3 sequence: CASSQGRRETQYF. The CDR3 nucleotides read TGTGCCAGCAGCCAAGGGAGGAGAGAGACCCAGTACTTC.